This TCR beta chain was captured by sequencing in a study of blood T cell repertoires in COVID-19. About the study: The United States, Italy and Spain provided the acute and convalescent COVID-19 samples.

Original processing methods: Amplification with reference gene primers provided the estimates of nucleated cell counts. Measured with immunoSEQ multiplex PCR; TCRdb has only the in-frame clones, and not every one. That table supplies the V and J calls and clone size; D and trimming were determined from the DNA. The sample has approximately 38,000 clones, approximately 90% seen once. This CDR3 contains 15 residues. The germline V gene has CDR1 LNHNV and CDR2 YYDKDF (reference sequence). The germline V and J ends were trimmed by 5 bases and 1 base, with 14 bases remaining between them. The source of this sequence is a man in his sixties with COVID-19, enrolled during active disease. The rearrangement joins TRBV15 to TRBJ1-1; tentatively, D is TRBD1 (5 bases). Input material: peripheral blood. In DNA form, the CDR3 reads TGTGCCACCAGCGCTATCAGGGTGGGGAACACTGAAGCTTTCTTT. Translation gives CATSAIRVGNTEAFF.